This entry concerns a single TCR beta chain. V gave up 0 bases and J gave up 5 bases, with 13 bases separating them. The CDR3 has 15 residues. CDR1 SGHRS and CDR2 YFSETQ come from the germline V gene. The data originate from a study of technical replicates of blood from several donors. The assay was immunoSEQ multiplex PCR, and TCRdb's table has in-frame clones only and misses some. Found here are about 85,000 clones, 90% to 95% of them singletons; the top ten hold approximately 0.27%. J is TRBJ2-3 and V is TRBV5-1; a possible D gene is TRBD1 (6 bases). Specimen: T cells isolated from PBMCs. This clonotype was obtained from a human donor in good health. This chain's CDR3 is CASSLEAGVGDTQYF. The DNA for the CDR3 is TGCGCCAGCAGCTTGGAGGCAGGGGTAGGAGATACGCAGTATTTT.